This entry lists 4 T cell receptor beta chains sequenced from one sample in a study of blood T cells in healthy people across ages. Together with a sample-barcoded 5' primer, a J-beta primer mix was included in a second PCR lasting roughly 6 to 12 cycles. MiXCR was run by TCRdb on the 5' RACE reads, yielding one entry per CDR3 protein. The repertoire holds about 1.1 million distinct CDR3 sequences, with 35% to 45% as singletons. Sample: blood. All receptors come from a man aged 18 to 29 in good health.

Only a few counts were recorded for this clonotype. The chain is built from TRBV4-1 and TRBJ1-1, with 8 bases lining up with TRBD1. Looked up from germline, CDR1 is MGHRA and CDR2 is YSYEKL. The CDR3 has 13 amino acids. J gave up 10 bases and V 4 bases, and 8 bases lay outside the gene matches. The CDR3 sequence is CASSPPTGEGAFF. DNA for the CDR3: TGCGCCAGCAGCCCGCCGACAGGGGAGGGAGCTTTCTTT.

The chain links TRBV20-1 to TRBJ1-2, with D unresolved. V lost 0 bases and J lost 6, with 8 bases in between. The CDR3 is 12 residues long. CDR1 and CDR2 from the germline V gene are DFQATT and SNEGSKA (reference sequence). CDR3 loop: CSAREGFNGYTF. The CDR3 DNA follows: TGCAGTGCTAGAGAGGGTTTCAATGGCTACACCTTC.

The V and J genes are TRBV7-2 and TRBJ2-1; TRBD1 is a possible D gene (6 bases). This CDR3 comprises 19 residues. The germline gives CDR1 SGHTA, CDR2 FQGNSA. V shed 2 bases and J shed 0 bases, with 20 bases lying between them. The DNA for the CDR3 is TGTGCCAGCAGCTTATGGGACACCGGTGAGGTCAGCTCCTACAATGAGCAGTTCTTC. This sequence encodes CASSLWDTGEVSSYNEQFF.

The rearrangement joins TRBV29-1 to TRBJ2-5, with unresolved D. CDR3 size: 13 residues. V was cut by 2 bases and J by 5 bases, with 12 bases left in between. Germline-derived CDR1 and CDR2 are SQVTM and ANQGSEA. The CDR3 DNA is TGCAGCGTTGAATCGACACGACGGGAGACCCAGTACTTC. It is translated as CSVESTRRETQYF.